The subject of this entry is one T cell receptor (beta chain). Per the study methods: The authors estimated nucleated cell counts from reference gene primer amplification. Sequencing was performed with immunoSEQ multiplex PCR; in TCRdb, only in-frame clones are kept and a portion is missing. The DNA gave D and trimming, while V, J and clone size come from that table. Here the sample spans fewer than 350,000 clones, 87% being singletons. This sample stems from a study of blood T cell repertoires in COVID-19. Study background: Donors in the United States, Italy and Spain gave samples during acute or convalescent COVID-19. Sample material is recorded as cDNA or gDNA derived from T cells, B-cell-depleted T cells, or PBMCs.

Sequencing used peripheral blood. The source is a woman aged 50 to 60 who had recovered from COVID-19.

CDR3 in DNA: TGTGCCTGGAGTACCCTATCGATACTCTCCAACTATGGCTACACCTTC. It yields the protein CAWSTLSILSNYGYTF. This chain connects TRBV30 to TRBJ1-2, with D hard to call. Trimming left V 2 bases short and J 2 bases short, with 18 bases between. Germline values: CDR1 GTSNPN, CDR2 SVGIG (reference sequence). This CDR3 has 16 amino acids.